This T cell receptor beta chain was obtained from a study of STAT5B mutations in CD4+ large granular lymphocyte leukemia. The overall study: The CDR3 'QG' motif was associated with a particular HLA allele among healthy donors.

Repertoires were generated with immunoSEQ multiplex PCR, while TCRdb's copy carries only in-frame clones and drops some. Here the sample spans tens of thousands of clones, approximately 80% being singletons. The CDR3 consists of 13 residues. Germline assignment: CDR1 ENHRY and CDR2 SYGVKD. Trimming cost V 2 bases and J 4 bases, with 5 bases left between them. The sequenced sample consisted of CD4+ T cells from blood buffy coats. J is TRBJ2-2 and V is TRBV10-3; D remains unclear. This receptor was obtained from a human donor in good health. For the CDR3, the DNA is TGTGCCATCAGTGAGACGTCCACCGGGGAGCTGTTTTTT. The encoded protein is CAISETSTGELFF.